The clone carrying this T cell receptor (beta chain) was seen more than once but under ten times. As yet, its antigen is unknown. The data originate from a study of T cells after yellow fever vaccination. Study conclusions and caveats: A faster peak, day 5 versus 15, was reached by the weaker secondary response. One caveat is that FACS-sorted repertoires could contain abundant clonotypes contaminating from the bulk population.

TCRdb passed the 5' RACE reads through MiXCR, listing each CDR3 protein once. The table has 340,000 or so distinct CDR3 sequences, 9.5% to 15% seen once. CDR3 size: 12 residues. From germline, CDR1 is SQVTM and CDR2 ANQGSEA. Trimming cost V 5 bases and J 7 bases, with 13 bases left between them. The clonotype comes from a man aged 18 to 30 who received the YFV17D yellow fever vaccine. The V call is TRBV29-1, the J call TRBJ2-3; D remains unclear. This specimen consisted of CD4+ T cells sorted from PBMCs, obtained 15 days after the yellow fever booster vaccination. The CDR3 spells CSVHEYSYTQYF. The CDR3, as DNA: TGCAGCGTTCATGAGTACTCTTATACGCAGTATTTT.